This TCR beta chain was profiled in a study of blood T cell repertoires in COVID-19 (dated by TCRdb to the early 2020s). As for the study more broadly: The collaborator samples originated in the United States, Italy and Spain and spanned the acute and convalescent phases of COVID-19. The prospective study material was composed of cDNA or gDNA derived from T cells, B-cell-depleted T cells, or PBMCs. Subjects who had been exposed to COVID-19, were actively infected with it, or had recovered from it provided the deeply sampled blood TCRbeta repertoires that made up the dataset. The repertoires were released in a freely available public database meant as a resource for research on the immune response to SARS-CoV-2. The samples were drawn from two sources: the first 160 participants of the ongoing ImmuneRACE study, and 1,254 subjects contributed by 6 global collaborators. The sample metadata nearly always contained a de-identified subject ID, COVID-19 status, age in years and sex. Where available, HLA class I and class II types were obtained from metadata supplied by the sample provider rather than from assay-based typing. Study-level results and caveats: How much clinical and demographic metadata was included differed by source and by participant, and the metadata was provided uncurated.

Each collaborating institution followed its own protocols to collect whole blood in K2EDTA tubes. Collaborator samples were shipped for TCRbeta analysis as frozen whole blood, isolated PBMCs, or DNA extracted from either sample type. With respect to this clone: The antigen it recognizes is unknown. Base qualities are missing; no much larger clone stands one base away.

Sequences KGHSH (CDR1) and LQKENI (CDR2) are obtained from the germline V gene. Germline trimming: 1 base from V, 0 bases from J; junction bases outside gene matches: 11. The CDR3 holds 20 amino acids from the cysteine to the phenylalanine. Only CDR3 DNA is held: 60 bases, read in frame from base 1. TCRbeta CDR3 regions were amplified from genomic DNA by means of the immunoSEQ Assay, a bias-controlled multiplex PCR. Processing in the source paper ran as follows. The number of nucleated cells in each sample was estimated from the amplification of reference gene primers within the assay. Sequence reads were collapsed and filtered to measure the absolute abundance of every unique TCRbeta CDR3 rearrangement. For each sample, productive Simpson clonality was calculated by taking the square root of Simpson's diversity index across productive rearrangements. The clones in this table, taken by TCRdb from immuneACCESS, are in-frame only. Not every clone is retained; where verified, under half of the shortfall comes from an unresolved V gene, and the cause of the rest is unknown. V and J calls and clone size are copied from that table; D and trimming were computed from the DNA. Counted in this sample were approximately 210,000 clones; about 90% of them appeared once. More than 0.95% of the sample is taken by the ten largest.

The chain employs TRBV18 and TRBJ2-1; TRBD2 agrees with 11 junctional bases. The sequence came from a young man with acute or convalescent COVID-19. Sequenced material: peripheral blood. CDR3 protein: CASSPLTSGSSASSYNEQFF. The DNA reads as follows: TGTGCCAGCTCACCACTCACTAGCGGGAGTAGTGCGAGCTCCTACAATGAGCAGTTCTTC.